This T cell receptor (beta chain) was sequenced in a study of cytomegalovirus exposure and HLA in healthy donors. Study results and caveats: Rates of TCR association differed by HLA locus in a later analysis, with DRB1 highest and HLA-C lowest. The authors listed over 150 TCR beta chains as cytomegalovirus-associated.

Primers: 60 Vbeta forward and 13 Jbeta reverse. The protocol was immunoSEQ multiplex PCR, while the TCRdb copy is restricted to in-frame clones and leaves out a portion. The sample spans around 190,000 clones; the ten largest clones claim roughly 0.98%. Turning to this clone: Its antigen is as yet unknown.

The source material was PBMCs. The clonotype comes from a woman younger than 45 in good health and CMV-seropositive.

The chain's CDR3 is CASSQGVWDLGGQETQYF. CDR3 bases: TGTGCCAGCAGCCAAGGTGTCTGGGACCTCGGAGGGCAAGAGACCCAGTACTTC. The chain recombines TRBV4-2 with TRBJ2-5, with D perhaps TRBD2 (6 bases). Germline CDR1 LGHNA, CDR2 YNFKEQ. The V gene lost 1 base and the J gene lost 2 bases, with 20 bases spanning the gap. The CDR3 has 18 residues.